One sample yielded the 10 T cell receptor beta chains listed below, sequenced in a study of CD8 T cells in ankylosing spondylitis. TCRdb reprocessed the 5' RACE reads via MiXCR and lists one record per CDR3 protein. The data contain around 220,000 distinct CDR3 sequences, over 9.5% of them singletons. Material: blood, either unsorted or a sorted T cell fraction (not recorded which). The receptors were sampled from a male donor with ankylosing spondylitis or in good health (not recorded which).

Comments on this clonotype: Possible read error: a much larger clone is one base away. CDR3 sequence (DNA): TGCGCCAGCCGCGATACCCTCGCTGAAAACACCATATATTTT. Translated: CASRDTLAENTIYF. The genes are TRBV10-2 and TRBJ1-3; D is uncertain. The CDR3 has 14 amino acids. V lost 8 bases and J lost 6, with 17 bases in between. From germline, CDR1 is WSHSY and CDR2 SAAADI.

V and J are TRBV10-3 and TRBJ1-1, with a tentative D call TRBD1 (6 bases). This CDR3 is 14 amino acids long. CDR1 and CDR2 from the germline V gene are ENHRY and SYGVKD. Trimming stripped 6 bases from V and 1 base from J, with 12 bases between. CDR3 loop: CAISEDRENTEAFF. DNA of the CDR3: TGTGCCATCAGCGAGGACAGAGAGAACACTGAAGCTTTCTTT.

This clonotype was observed many times. The chain combines TRBV29-1 with TRBJ2-2, with 7 bases lining up with TRBD2. Germline values: CDR1 SQVTM, CDR2 ANQGSEA. The CDR3 contains 13 residues. V shed 5 bases and J 5 bases; nucleotides not matched to a gene: 5. The CDR3 sequence is CSVRSSGTGELFF. The CDR3, as DNA: TGCAGCGTTCGCTCTAGCGGAACCGGGGAGCTGTTTTTT.

This clonotype was found many times. This sequence joins TRBV7-8 and TRBJ1-5, with unresolved D. Trimming pared 2 bases from V and 0 bases from J, leaving 20 bases between. In germline, CDR1 is SGHVS, CDR2 FQNEAQ. The CDR3 length is 19 residues. The CDR3 spells CASSLLRLTYIDSNQPQHF. CDR3 nucleotides: TGTGCCAGCAGCTTATTGAGACTGACCTACATAGATAGCAATCAGCCCCAGCATTTT.

This chain connects TRBV5-6 to TRBJ2-1, with 12 bases matching TRBD2. This CDR3 region has 19 residues. Germline values: CDR1 SGHDT, CDR2 YYEEEE. Trimming removed 4 bases from V and 0 bases from J; junction bases left unmatched: 11. CDR3 sequence reads: CASSDILAGGSSSYNEQFF. The CDR3 DNA sequence: TGTGCCAGCAGCGACATACTAGCGGGGGGATCGAGCTCCTACAATGAGCAGTTCTTC. The variable domain in full, with the rest retrieved from reference TRBV5-6 and TRBJ2-1, is DAGVTQSPTHLIKTRGQQVTLRCSPKSGHDTVSWYQQALGQGPQFIFQYYEEEERQRGNFPDRFSGHQFPNYSSELNVNALLLGDSALYLCASSDILAGGSSSYNEQFFGPGTRLTVL.

At least ten counts were recorded for this clonotype. CDR3 DNA: TGTGCCAGCCACTTCCAGGGCGATAGAACTGAAGCTTTCTTT. It encodes CASHFQGDRTEAFF. The V gene is TRBV2, the J gene TRBJ1-1; D is possibly TRBD1 (5 bases). From germline, CDR1 is SNHLY and CDR2 FYNNEI. The CDR3 runs 14 residues. The V gene lost 8 bases and the J gene lost 5 bases, with 18 bases spanning the gap.

This clonotype was counted between two and nine times. The V gene is TRBV12-3 or TRBV12-4, the J gene TRBJ1-1; no definite D call. The CDR3 is 13 residues long. V was trimmed by 0 bases and J by 10 bases, leaving 12 bases between them. The CDR3 DNA is TGTGCCAGCAGTTTAGCACGGCAGGCTGCAGCTTTCTTT. Amino acid sequence: CASSLARQAAAFF.

This clonotype was detected a few times. This chain joins TRBV11-3 and TRBJ2-1, with D uncertain. The CDR3 runs 14 residues. Trimming removed 1 base at V and 5 bases at J, with 9 bases between. CDR1 and CDR2 (germline): SGHNT, YENEEA. This CDR3 is CASSLGQVDNEQFF. The CDR3 DNA follows: TGTGCCAGCAGCTTAGGGCAAGTAGACAATGAGCAGTTCTTC. Complete variable domain (other parts from reference TRBV11-3 and TRBJ2-1): EAGVVQSPRYKIIEKKQPVAFWCNPISGHNTLYWYLQNLGQGPELLIRYENEEAVDDSQLPKDRFSAERLKGVDSTLKIQPAELGDSAVYLCASSLGQVDNEQFFGPGTRLTVL.

In its sample, this clonotype was seen many times. The CDR3 DNA reads as TGTGCCAGCAGTCAGGACAGGGGGTTAGGCTACACCTTC. Protein product: CASSQDRGLGYTF. The chain is built from TRBV6-1 and TRBJ1-2, with 10 bases lining up with TRBD1. The germline CDR1 and CDR2 sequences are MNHNS and SASEGT. This CDR3 has 13 amino acids. The V gene end was trimmed by 5 bases and the J gene end by 8 bases; junction bases not matched to a gene: 5.

This clonotype was detected many times. V and J are TRBV28 and TRBJ2-2; D may be TRBD1 (5 bases). This CDR3 is 15 amino acids long. The V gene lost 8 bases and the J gene lost 0 bases, with 13 bases spanning the gap. From germline, CDR1 is MDHEN and CDR2 SYDVKM. CDR3 residues: CASCQGGSNTGELFF. CDR3 bases: TGTGCCAGCTGCCAGGGTGGGTCGAACACCGGGGAGCTGTTTTTT.